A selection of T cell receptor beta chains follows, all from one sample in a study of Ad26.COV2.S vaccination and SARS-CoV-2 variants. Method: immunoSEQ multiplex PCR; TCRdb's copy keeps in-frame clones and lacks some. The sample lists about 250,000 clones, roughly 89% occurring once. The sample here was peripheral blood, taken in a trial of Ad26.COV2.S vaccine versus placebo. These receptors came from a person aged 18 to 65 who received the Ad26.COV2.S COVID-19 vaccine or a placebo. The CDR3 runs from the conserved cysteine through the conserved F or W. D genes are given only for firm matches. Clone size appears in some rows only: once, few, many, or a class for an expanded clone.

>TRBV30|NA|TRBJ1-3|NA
TGTGCCTGGAGGGGGGACTTTTACTCTGGAAACACCATATATTTT
CAWRGDFYSGNTIYF
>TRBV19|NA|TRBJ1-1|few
TGTGCCAGTAGTATACCTGGGACGATGAACACTGAAGCTTTCTTT
CASSIPGTMNTEAFF
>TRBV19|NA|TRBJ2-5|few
TGTGCCAGTAGTACTGAGCGCCGTCAAGAGACCCAGTACTTC
CASSTERRQETQYF
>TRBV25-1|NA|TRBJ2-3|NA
TGTGCCAGCACGGTGGGAACTAGCAGTTACACAGATACGCAGTATTTT
CASTVGTSSYTDTQYF
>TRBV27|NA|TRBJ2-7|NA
TGTGCCAGCAGTCCAGGGTCGTACGAGCAGTACTTC
CASSPGSYEQYF
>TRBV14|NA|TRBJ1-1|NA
TGTGCCAGCAGCCAGTCAGCACAAAGGAACACTGAAGCTTTCTTT
CASSQSAQRNTEAFF
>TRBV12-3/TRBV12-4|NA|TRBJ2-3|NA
TGTGCCAGCACCCACATGGAGGGAGATACGCAGTATTTT
CASTHMEGDTQYF
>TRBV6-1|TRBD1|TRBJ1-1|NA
TGTGCCAGCAGTGAACTCGGGACAGCGATGAACACTGAAGCTTTCTTT
CASSELGTAMNTEAFF
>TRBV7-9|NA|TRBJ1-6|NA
TGTGCCAGCAGCTTCGAGGGGCGGGTTTCACCCCTCCACTTT
CASSFEGRVSPLHF
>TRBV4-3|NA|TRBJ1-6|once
TGCGCCAGCAGCCAAGAAAGCACCTATAATTCACCCCTCCACTTT
CASSQESTYNSPLHF
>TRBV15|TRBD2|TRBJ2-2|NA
TGTGCCACCAGCACCCTAGCGGGGGTCGTATCCGGGGAGCTGTTTTTT
CATSTLAGVVSGELFF
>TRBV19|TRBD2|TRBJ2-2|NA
TGTGCCAGTAGTATGCGGCGGGGGGGAGGGACCGGGGAGCTGTTTTTT
CASSMRRGGGTGELFF
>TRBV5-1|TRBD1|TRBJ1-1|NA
TGCGCCAGCAGCTTGGCCGAGCTACAGGGGGCGCTTAAGGGTGAAGCTTTCTTT
CASSLAELQGALKGEAFF
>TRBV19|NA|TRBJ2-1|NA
TGTGCCACCGCGCTCGGTTACAATGAGCAGTTCTTC
CATALGYNEQFF
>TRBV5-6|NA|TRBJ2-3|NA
TGTGCCAGCAGCTTTATATGGTCGGGATCTAGCACAGATACGCAGTATTTT
CASSFIWSGSSTDTQYF
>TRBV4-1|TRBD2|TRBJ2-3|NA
TGCGCCAGCACTTGGGGGGACTACACAGATACGCAGTATTTT
CASTWGDYTDTQYF
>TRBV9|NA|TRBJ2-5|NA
TGTGCCAGCAGCAATAGTGCGGGTGGGAGGGAGACCCAGTACTTC
CASSNSAGGRETQYF
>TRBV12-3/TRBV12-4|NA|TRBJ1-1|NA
TGTGCCAGCAGTTTGGGGGGGAACACTGAAGCTTTCTTT
CASSLGGNTEAFF
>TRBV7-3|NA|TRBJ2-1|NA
TGTGCCAGCAGCCGGGACTTTAATGAGCAGTTCTTC
CASSRDFNEQFF
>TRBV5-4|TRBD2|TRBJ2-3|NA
TGTGCCAGCAGCTTGGACCTAGCGGGAGGGCCTGGGGATACGCAGTATTTT
CASSLDLAGGPGDTQYF
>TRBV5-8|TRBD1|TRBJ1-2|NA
TGTGCCAGCAGGATGGACAGGGTCAATGGCTACACCTTC
CASRMDRVNGYTF
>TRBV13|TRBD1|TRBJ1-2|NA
TGTGCCAGCAGTCCCGCTACAGGGGAAAACAACTATGGCTACACCTTC
CASSPATGENNYGYTF
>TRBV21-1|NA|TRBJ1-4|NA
TGTGCCAGCAGCAAAGGGCAGGAGGTTAATGAAAAACTGTTTTTT
CASSKGQEVNEKLFF
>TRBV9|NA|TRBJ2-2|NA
TGTGCCAGCAGCCCAGCCGGCACCGGGGAGCTGTTTTTT
CASSPAGTGELFF
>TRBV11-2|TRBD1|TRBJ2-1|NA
TGTGCCAGCAGGGGGGGACAGGGGGCATGGAATGAGCAGTTCTTC
CASRGGQGAWNEQFF
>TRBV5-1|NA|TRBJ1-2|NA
TGCGCCAGCAGCTTGGCCCGGGTGCAGGAAGGCTACACCTTC
CASSLARVQEGYTF
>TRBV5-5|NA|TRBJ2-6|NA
TGTGCCAGCAGCTTGTATCAGGGTACTGGGGCCAACGTCCTGACTTTC
CASSLYQGTGANVLTF
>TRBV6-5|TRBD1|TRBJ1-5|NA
TGTGCCAGCAGTACACAGGGGAATCAGCCCCAGCATTTT
CASSTQGNQPQHF
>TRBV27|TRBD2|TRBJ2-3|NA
TGTGCCAGCAGTTTTTCTAGCGGGGGGGCCATCACAGATACGCAGTATTTT
CASSFSSGGAITDTQYF
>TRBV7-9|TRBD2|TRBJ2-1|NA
TGTGCCAGCAGGAGACTAGCGGAAGGTGCGTACAATGAGCAGTTCTTC
CASRRLAEGAYNEQFF
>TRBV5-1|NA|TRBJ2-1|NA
TGCGCCAGCAGCCCCGGACGGAGCTCCTACAATGAGCAGTTCTTC
CASSPGRSSYNEQFF
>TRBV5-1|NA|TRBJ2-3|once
TGCGCCAGCAGCCTAAACAGGGATACGCAGTATTTT
CASSLNRDTQYF
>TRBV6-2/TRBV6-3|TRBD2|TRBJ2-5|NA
TGTGCCAGCAGTTACTTTCCGGGACTACAAGAGACCCAGTACTTC
CASSYFPGLQETQYF
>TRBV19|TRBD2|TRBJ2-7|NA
TGTGCCAGTAGTCGAACGGGGGGCTCCTACGAGCAGTACTTC
CASSRTGGSYEQYF
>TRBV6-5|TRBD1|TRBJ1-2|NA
TGTGCCAGCAGTTCCCGGGACAGGGACGATGGCTACACCTTC
CASSSRDRDDGYTF
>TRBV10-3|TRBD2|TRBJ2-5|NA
TGTGCCATCAGGCGGGGGACTAGCGGGAGGGTAGAGACCCAGTACTTC
CAIRRGTSGRVETQYF
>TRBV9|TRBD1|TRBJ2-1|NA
TGTGCCAGCAGCGGGACAGGGGGGAACAATGAGCAGTTCTTC
CASSGTGGNNEQFF
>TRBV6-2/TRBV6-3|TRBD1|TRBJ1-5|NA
TGTGCCAGCAGTTACCTAACTGCCGGGACAGGGGATCAGCCCCAGCATTTT
CASSYLTAGTGDQPQHF
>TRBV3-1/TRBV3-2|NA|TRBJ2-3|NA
TGTGCCAGCAGCCAAAACTTCACAGATACGCAGTATTTT
CASSQNFTDTQYF
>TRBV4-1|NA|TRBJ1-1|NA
TGCGCCAGCAGCCAAGAGGCGGTTATGAACACTGAAGCTTTCTTT
CASSQEAVMNTEAFF